This T cell receptor (beta chain) came from a study of blood T cell repertoires in COVID-19 (TCRdb year 2020). Context from the whole study: The collaborator samples originated in the United States, Italy and Spain and spanned the acute and convalescent phases of COVID-19. HLA class I and class II types, where available, came from metadata supplied by the sample provider rather than from assay-based typing. Deeply sampled blood TCRbeta repertoires from subjects exposed to, actively infected with, or recovered from COVID-19 were included in the dataset. The prospective study material was composed of cDNA or gDNA derived from T cells, B-cell-depleted T cells, or PBMCs. The repertoires were released in a freely available public database intended as a resource for research on the immune response to SARS-CoV-2. Samples came from the ongoing ImmuneRACE study (first 160 participants) plus 1,254 subjects from 6 global collaborators. The sample metadata nearly always contained a de-identified subject ID, COVID-19 status, age in years and sex.

V and J lose 3 bases and 5 bases, and a span of 8 bases separates them. CDR1 MNHEY and CDR2 SMNVEV are derived from the germline V gene (reference sequence). Including the terminal cysteine and phenylalanine, the CDR3 comprises 13 residues. Solely the CDR3 DNA is kept, with 39 bases framed from the first base. Here is what the overall study found, with its caveats: The amount of clinical and demographic metadata varied by source and participant and was provided uncurated.

Worth noting for this clone: There is no known antigen for this receptor. No base-level quality is on record; no much larger clone is a single base apart.

Each collaborating institution followed its own protocols to collect whole blood in K2EDTA tubes. For TCRbeta analysis, collaborator samples were shipped as frozen whole blood, as isolated PBMCs, or as DNA extracted from either sample type. The immunoSEQ Assay, a bias-controlled multiplex PCR, was used to amplify TCRbeta CDR3 regions from genomic DNA. Regarding the original processing steps: Within the assay, amplification of reference gene primers was used to estimate how many nucleated cells each sample contained. Sequence reads were collapsed and filtered to measure the absolute abundance of every unique TCRbeta CDR3 rearrangement. Productive Simpson clonality was computed per sample as the square root of Simpson's diversity index over productive rearrangements. TCRdb holds this immuneACCESS table with in-frame rearrangements only. Some clones are missing; in checked studies, unresolved V genes explain under half, and the rest has no known cause. V, J and clone size reflect that table, while D and trimming were determined from the DNA. The sample table shows some 100,000 clones, and roughly 80% are seen once. Together, the top ten hold 8.5% to 12% of the sample.

This sequence uses TRBV27 and TRBJ1-5; the D segment cannot be called with confidence. The sequenced sample consisted of peripheral blood. This receptor was taken from a human donor in a cohort sampled during active COVID-19. The base sequence is TGTGCCAGCAGTTTCATGGGCGATCAGCCCCAGCATTTT. This codes for CASSFMGDQPQHF.